This entry features one T cell receptor (beta chain) sequence. This entry comes from a study of regulatory T cells in long-lasting Graves disease. The time point was: persistent/refractory GD, antithyroid drugs over 5 years with positive TRAb. The TCR library was made from RNA that had been extracted from PBMCs in TRIzol. Arm-PCR with iRepertoire HTBI primers amplified the CDR3 regions for these TCR beta libraries. One entry per CDR3 protein, called by TCRdb with MiXCR from the multiplex PCR reads. The profile shows approximately 400,000 distinct CDR3 sequences, 23% of them singletons. CDR1 is LNHDA and CDR2 is SQIVND in the germline V gene (reference sequence). J was trimmed by 0 bases and V by 5 bases; bases with no gene match: 4. This CDR3 comprises 14 residues.

The source was peripheral blood mononuclear cells (PBMCs), collected when the disease was refractory, from a patient treated with antithyroid drugs. This TCR derives from a woman aged 40 to 55 with Graves disease. The chain carries TRBV19 and TRBJ2-7, with 7 nucleotides matching TRBD1. CDR3 sequence: CASSYGTDSYEQYF. Here the CDR3 DNA reads TGTGCCAGTAGTTACGGGACAGACTCCTACGAGCAGTACTTC. Using reference TRBV19 and TRBJ2-7 for the parts outside the CDR3, the full variable domain is DGGITQSPKYLFRKEGQNVTLSCEQNLNHDAMYWYRQDPGQGLRLIYYSQIVNDFQKGDIAEGYSVSREKKESFPLTVTSAQKNPTAFYLCASSYGTDSYEQYFGPGTRLTVT.